The 14 T cell receptor beta chains below come from one sample, sequenced in a study of T cells in localized non-small cell lung cancer. Some clones are missing from TCRdb's copy, which holds only in-frame ones; the method was immunoSEQ multiplex PCR. The data show 2,000 or so clones, about 40% seen once. The sequencing used lung tumor tissue, collected before any cancer treatment. The receptors here all came from a male donor aged 60 or over with stage II lung adenocarcinoma.

The chain carries TRBV18 and TRBJ1-1, with D possibly being TRBD1 (5 bases). The CDR3 loop spans 14 amino acids. Germline lookup yields CDR1 KGHSH and CDR2 LQKENI. Trimming removed 3 bases at V and 4 bases at J, with 12 bases between. This CDR3 reads CASSPNDQGTEAFF. DNA for the CDR3: TGTGCCAGCTCACCCAACGACCAGGGCACTGAAGCTTTCTTT.

This clone was observed a handful of times. The chain has TRBV7-7 and TRBJ2-7, with 9 positions matching TRBD1. There are 15 residues in the CDR3. The V gene's germline CDR1 is SSHAT and CDR2 FNYEAQ (reference sequence). J gave up 6 bases and V 3 bases, and 9 bases lay outside the gene matches. In DNA form, the CDR3 reads TGTGCCAGCAGCTTGTTGGGACAGGGTTATGGCGAGCAGTACTTC. Translated, it gives CASSLLGQGYGEQYF.

The chain carries TRBV9 and TRBJ1-5; the match to TRBD1 covers 7 bases. Germline-derived CDR1 and CDR2 are SGDLS and YYNGEE. V shed 0 bases, J shed 6 bases, and the junction held 3 bases outside the gene matches. The CDR3 consists of 14 residues. DNA of the CDR3: TGTGCCAGCAGCGTAGGAGGGGGCGGTCAGCCCCAGCATTTT. Translation: CASSVGGGGQPQHF.

This chain joins TRBV11-3 and TRBJ1-4; D remains ambiguous. Germline V gives CDR1 SGHNT, CDR2 YENEEA. The CDR3 runs to 15 residues. Trimming pared 1 base from V and 0 bases from J, leaving 6 bases between. CDR3 amino acids: CASSLGQATNEKLFF. The CDR3 nucleotides are TGTGCCAGCAGCTTAGGGCAGGCAACTAATGAAAAACTGTTTTTT.

The CDR3 loop is CAIREGGTNNEQFF. DNA of the CDR3: TGTGCCATCAGAGAGGGGGGGACAAACAATGAGCAGTTCTTC. J is TRBJ2-1 and V is TRBV6-8; tentatively, D is TRBD2 (7 bases). The CDR3 totals 14 residues. CDR1 is MNHGY, CDR2 SAAAGT, per germline. V was cut by 10 bases and J by 5 bases, with 18 bases left in between.

The chain couples TRBV28 to TRBJ1-2, with D uncertain. Trimming removed 6 bases at V and 4 bases at J, with 12 bases between. There are 13 residues in the CDR3. Germline V gene sequence: CDR1 MDHEN, CDR2 SYDVKM. CDR3 in amino acids: CASSIGRVYGYTF. The CDR3 bases are TGTGCCAGCAGCATTGGGAGAGTCTATGGCTACACCTTC.

The gene calls are TRBV11-3 and TRBJ1-2; TRBD1 aligns across 7 bases. This CDR3 is built from 15 residues. Germline trimming cut 5 bases from V and 7 bases from J; bases unmatched to any gene: 13. Germline lookup yields CDR1 SGHNT and CDR2 YENEEA. CDR3 in DNA: TGTGCCAGCAGCCTTCGGACAGGCCCTGTAAGTGGCTACACCTTC. It codes for CASSLRTGPVSGYTF. The entire variable domain, with the rest obtained from reference TRBV11-3 and TRBJ1-2, is as follows: EAGVVQSPRYKIIEKKQPVAFWCNPISGHNTLYWYLQNLGQGPELLIRYENEEAVDDSQLPKDRFSAERLKGVDSTLKIQPAELGDSAVYLCASSLRTGPVSGYTFGSGTRLTVV.

By its share, this clone is medium-sized. This chain links TRBV7-7 with TRBJ2-1; D is undetermined. CDR1 SSHAT and CDR2 FNYEAQ come from the germline V gene (reference sequence). The CDR3 runs to 14 residues. With 5 bases removed from V and 8 bases from J, the gap between germline ends came to 16 bases. CDR3 residues: CASSHARIRDEQFF. CDR3 nucleotides: TGTGCCAGCAGCCATGCCCGGATACGAGATGAGCAGTTCTTC.

The rearrangement joins TRBV28 to TRBJ1-3; tentative D call: TRBD1 (5 bases). The CDR3 totals 15 residues. V lost 1 base, J lost 2 bases, and 9 bases lay in between. The germline CDR1 and CDR2 sequences are MDHEN and SYDVKM. The CDR3, as DNA: TGTGCCAGCAGTTTATCTATCAGGGCTGGAAACACCATATATTTT. This encodes CASSLSIRAGNTIYF.

The chain employs TRBV30 and TRBJ2-3; maybe TRBD1 (5 bases). Germline values: CDR1 GTSNPN, CDR2 SVGIG (reference sequence). This CDR3 is 14 amino acids long. Trimming cost V 0 bases and J 2 bases, with 9 bases left between them. The CDR3, as DNA: TGTGCCTGGAGTGTAGGTGGGGCCACAGATACGCAGTATTTT. This translates into CAWSVGGATDTQYF.

This clone appeared once. V and J are TRBV30 and TRBJ2-1, with D tentatively TRBD2 (6 bases). The CDR3 has 15 residues. Trimming pared 4 bases from V and 6 bases from J, leaving 19 bases between. The V gene's germline CDR1 is GTSNPN and CDR2 SVGIG (reference sequence). The CDR3 loop is CAWMSKGGFSNEQFF. Written as DNA, the CDR3 is TGTGCCTGGATGAGCAAGGGAGGTTTCTCCAATGAGCAGTTCTTC.

V and J are TRBV19 and TRBJ1-4; D remains unclear. The V gene's germline CDR1 is LNHDA and CDR2 SQIVND (reference sequence). Trimming removed 10 bases at V and 0 bases at J, with 15 bases between. There are 15 residues in the CDR3. CDR3 residues: CATSVPAATNEKLFF. In DNA form, the CDR3 reads TGTGCCACCTCGGTTCCAGCAGCAACTAATGAAAAACTGTTTTTT.

V usage is TRBV28 and J usage is TRBJ2-7, with 13 bases identical to TRBD2. V dropped 5 bases and J dropped 6; count of bases not matched to a gene: 7. The CDR3 totals 15 residues. Germline assignment: CDR1 MDHEN and CDR2 SYDVKM. The CDR3 here is CASSAKTSGRREQYF. The CDR3 DNA sequence: TGTGCCAGCAGTGCCAAGACTAGCGGGAGGCGCGAGCAGTACTTC.

The sample holds a few counts of this clone. The V gene is TRBV11-3, the J gene TRBJ2-7, with 7 bases that match TRBD2. CDR3 length: 18 amino acids. The junction had 14 bases not matched to a gene; V was cut back by 3 bases and J by 0 bases. Looked up from germline, CDR1 is SGHNT and CDR2 is YENEEA. For the CDR3, the DNA is TGTGCCAGCAGCTTGGGAGGCGGGAGCGGCCTCCCCTCCTACGAGCAGTACTTC. Its protein product is CASSLGGGSGLPSYEQYF.